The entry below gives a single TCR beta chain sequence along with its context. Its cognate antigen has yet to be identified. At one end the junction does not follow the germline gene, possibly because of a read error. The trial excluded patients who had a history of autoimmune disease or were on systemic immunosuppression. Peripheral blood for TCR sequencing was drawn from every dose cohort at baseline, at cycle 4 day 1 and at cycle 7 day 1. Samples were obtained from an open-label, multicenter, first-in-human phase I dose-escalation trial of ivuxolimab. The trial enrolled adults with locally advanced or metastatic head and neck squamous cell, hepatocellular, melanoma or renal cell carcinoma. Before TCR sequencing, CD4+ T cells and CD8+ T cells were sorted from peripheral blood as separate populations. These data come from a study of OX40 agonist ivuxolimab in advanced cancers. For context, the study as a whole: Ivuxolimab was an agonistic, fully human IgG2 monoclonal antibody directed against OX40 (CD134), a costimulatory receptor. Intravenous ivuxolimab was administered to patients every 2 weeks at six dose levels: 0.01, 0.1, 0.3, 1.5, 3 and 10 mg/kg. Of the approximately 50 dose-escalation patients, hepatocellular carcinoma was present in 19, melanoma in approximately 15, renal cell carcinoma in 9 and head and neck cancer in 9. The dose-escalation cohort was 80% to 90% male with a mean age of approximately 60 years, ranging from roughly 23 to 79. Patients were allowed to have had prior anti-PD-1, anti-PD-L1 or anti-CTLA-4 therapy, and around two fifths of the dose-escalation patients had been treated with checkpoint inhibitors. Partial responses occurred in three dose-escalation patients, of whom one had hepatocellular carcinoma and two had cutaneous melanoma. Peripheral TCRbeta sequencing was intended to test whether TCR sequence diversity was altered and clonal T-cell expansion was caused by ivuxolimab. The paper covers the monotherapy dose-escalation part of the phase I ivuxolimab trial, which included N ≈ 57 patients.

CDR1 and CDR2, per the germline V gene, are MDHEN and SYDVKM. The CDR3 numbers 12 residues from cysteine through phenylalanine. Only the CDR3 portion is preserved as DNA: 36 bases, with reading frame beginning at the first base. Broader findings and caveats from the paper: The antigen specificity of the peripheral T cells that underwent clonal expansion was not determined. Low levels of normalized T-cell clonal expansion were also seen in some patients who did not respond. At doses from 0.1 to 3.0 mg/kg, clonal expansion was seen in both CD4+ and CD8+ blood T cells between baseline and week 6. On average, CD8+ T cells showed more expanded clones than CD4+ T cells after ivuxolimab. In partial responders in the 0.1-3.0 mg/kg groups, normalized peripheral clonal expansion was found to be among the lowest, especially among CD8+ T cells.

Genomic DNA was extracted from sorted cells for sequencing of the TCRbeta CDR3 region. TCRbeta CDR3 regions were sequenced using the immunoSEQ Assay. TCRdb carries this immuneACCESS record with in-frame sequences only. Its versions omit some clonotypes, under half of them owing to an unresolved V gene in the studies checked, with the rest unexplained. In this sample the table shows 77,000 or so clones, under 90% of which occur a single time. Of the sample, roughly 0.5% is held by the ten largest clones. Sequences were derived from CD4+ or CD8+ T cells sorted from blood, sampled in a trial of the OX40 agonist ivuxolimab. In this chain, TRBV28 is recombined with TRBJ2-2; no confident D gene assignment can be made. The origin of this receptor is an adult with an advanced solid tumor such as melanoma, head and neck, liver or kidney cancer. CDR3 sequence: CASRLDTGELFF. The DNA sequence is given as TGTGCCAGCCGTTTGGACACCGGGGAGCTGTTTTTT.